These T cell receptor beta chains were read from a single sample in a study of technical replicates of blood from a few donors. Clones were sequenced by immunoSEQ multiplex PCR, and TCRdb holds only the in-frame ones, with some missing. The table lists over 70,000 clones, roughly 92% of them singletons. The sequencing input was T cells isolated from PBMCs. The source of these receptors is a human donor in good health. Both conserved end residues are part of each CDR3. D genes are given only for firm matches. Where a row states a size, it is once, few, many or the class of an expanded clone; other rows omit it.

TGTGCCAGCAGCTTAAGACTAGCTACAGATACGCAGTATTTT	CASSLRLATDTQYF	TRBD2	TRBV7-3	.	TRBJ2-3
TGTGCCAGCAGTCGACTAGAGAGCACCGGGGAGCTGTTTTTT	CASSRLESTGELFF	.	TRBV6-4	.	TRBJ2-2
TGTGCCAGCAGTGGGGGCCCAGGAGACACTGAAGCTTTCTTT	CASSGGPGDTEAFF	.	TRBV2	.	TRBJ1-1
TGTGCCAGCAGCTTGGGACAGGCATGGGATGAAAAACTGTTTTTT	CASSLGQAWDEKLFF	TRBD1	TRBV7-9	.	TRBJ1-4
TGCGCCAGCAGCTTGGGGGTACTTGGGACTGTTACCTACGAGCAGTACTTC	CASSLGVLGTVTYEQYF	.	TRBV5-1	.	TRBJ2-7
TGTGCCAGCAGCCCAGGGGCTAGCGGTGACTCCTACGAGCAGTACTTC	CASSPGASGDSYEQYF	.	TRBV4-2	.	TRBJ2-7
TGTGCCAGCAGCTTAGGGAGTAGCGGGAGGGCATCGAAAGAGACCCAGTACTTC	CASSLGSSGRASKETQYF	TRBD2	TRBV7-8	.	TRBJ2-5
TGTGCCAGCAGCGCGGACAGGGTTTGGGAGACCCAGTACTTC	CASSADRVWETQYF	TRBD1	TRBV9	.	TRBJ2-5
TGTGCCAGCAGCCCGCGGACTACAAGCTCCTACAATGAGCAGTTCTTC	CASSPRTTSSYNEQFF	.	TRBV7-8	.	TRBJ2-1
TGTGCCAGCAGTCCATTACTGCACCAAGAGACCCAGTACTTC	CASSPLLHQETQYF	.	TRBV7-6	.	TRBJ2-5
TGTGCCAGCTCACCAGGACAGACATTCTACGAGCAGTACTTC	CASSPGQTFYEQYF	.	TRBV18	.	TRBJ2-7
TGTGCCAGCAGCTGGGGACAGGGGCTTAATGAAAAACTGTTTTTT	CASSWGQGLNEKLFF	TRBD1	TRBV11-2	.	TRBJ1-4
TGTGCCAGCAGCCAAGCTAGCGGGAGTACCGGGGAGCTGTTTTTT	CASSQASGSTGELFF	TRBD2	TRBV4-2	.	TRBJ2-2
TGTGCCAGCTGGAGGCTCGGACAGTTGAACACTGAAGCTTTCTTT	CASWRLGQLNTEAFF	.	TRBV11-2	few	TRBJ1-1
TGTGCCAGCAGCTTAGGCGGAGAGGATCCGTACGAGCAGTACTTC	CASSLGGEDPYEQYF	.	TRBV7-3	.	TRBJ2-7
TGTGCCAGCGGAACAGGGACTAGCGGGAGTGAGCAGTACTTC	CASGTGTSGSEQYF	TRBD2	TRBV6-5	once	TRBJ2-7
TGTGCCAGCAGGTCTTTAGCGGGAGGGCCGGAGACCCAGTACTTC	CASRSLAGGPETQYF	TRBD2	TRBV5-8	.	TRBJ2-5
TGTGCCAGCAGCGAAACAGGGCCTAACTATGGCTACACCTTC	CASSETGPNYGYTF	.	TRBV9	.	TRBJ1-2
TGCGCCAGCAGATTAGCGGGAGCCGGGACAGATACGCAGTATTTT	CASRLAGAGTDTQYF	TRBD2	TRBV10-2	.	TRBJ2-3
TGCGCCAGCACCCAGACTAGCGGGAGTACAGAGACCCAGTACTTC	CASTQTSGSTETQYF	TRBD2	TRBV5-1	.	TRBJ2-5
TGTGCCACCAGCAGGTCCTCCGCCTACAATGAGCAGTTCTTC	CATSRSSAYNEQFF	.	TRBV15	.	TRBJ2-1
TGCGCCAGCAGCCAAGATCTGGTAGCGGGGGTACTACGGGAGCAGTACTTC	CASSQDLVAGVLREQYF	TRBD2	TRBV4-3	.	TRBJ2-7
TGTGCCAGCAGCTCCGCTAGCGGGACGGCAGGGGGCGGGGAGCTGTTTTTT	CASSSASGTAGGGELFF	TRBD2	TRBV5-4	.	TRBJ2-2
TGCGCCAGCAGTGCCCCCGGGACAGCGAATGAGCAGTTCTTC	CASSAPGTANEQFF	TRBD1	TRBV10-1	.	TRBJ2-1
TGTGCCAGCAGCTTAGTACTCGGCCAAGAGACCCAGTACTTC	CASSLVLGQETQYF	.	TRBV7-9	.	TRBJ2-5
TGTGCCAGCGGCTGGGCCACCGGGGAGCTGTTTTTT	CASGWATGELFF	.	TRBV25-1	.	TRBJ2-2
TGTGCCAGCAGTTTCGGGCAGGGGGCGCGCGGGGAGCTGTTTTTT	CASSFGQGARGELFF	TRBD1	TRBV27	.	TRBJ2-2
TGTGCCAGCAGCTTGTATTTTGAATTGGGCCTTTCTGGAAACACCATATATTTT	CASSLYFELGLSGNTIYF	.	TRBV5-6	.	TRBJ1-3
TGTGCCACCAGCAGAGATCAGGCTAGCGGGATTAATGAGCAGTTCTTC	CATSRDQASGINEQFF	TRBD2	TRBV15	.	TRBJ2-1